This TCR beta chain was obtained from a study of blood T cells in healthy people across ages. Points from the study as a whole: Expanded clonotype shifts may have been confounded, as the donors had an unknown CMV status. Researchers judged that diversity estimates from one million T cells fell short of true values.

Investigators took about 9.2 milliliters of peripheral blood from every donor. The germline V gene encodes CDR1 SGHTA and CDR2 FQGNSA. The CDR3 runs to 16 residues. Next came a second PCR, run for about 7 to 12 cycles, which used a sample-barcoded 5' primer along with a J-beta primer mix. At least 2.5 million CDR3-containing paired-end reads were obtained per sample. TCRdb passed the 5' RACE reads through MiXCR, listing each CDR3 protein once. The data contain about 1.7 million distinct CDR3 sequences, roughly 27% of them singletons. About this clonotype itself: Antigen specificity is unknown. The junction departs from the called germline gene at one end, perhaps through a read error.

The source material was blood. The clonotype was recovered from a woman in her 30s in good health. The chain has TRBV7-2 and TRBJ2-3; 13 nucleotides agree with TRBD2. CDR3 sequence: CAGSLWTSGSTDTQYF. In nucleotides, the CDR3 is TGTGCCGGCAGCTTATGGACTAGCGGGAGTACAGATACGCAGTATTTT.